The 19 T cell receptor beta chains reported below all come from one sample, sequenced in a study of ipilimumab plus nivolumab after autologous stem cell transplantation. Here immunoSEQ multiplex PCR was the method, and the copy in TCRdb shows in-frame clones only, minus some. The table has approximately 9,000 clones, around 70% seen once. The specimen comprised PBMCs, sampled in a trial of ipilimumab plus nivolumab as post-transplant consolidation. These receptor sequences come from a female donor with multiple myeloma.

This chain connects TRBV28 to TRBJ2-3; D is unclear. The CDR3 totals 12 residues. Trimming took off 5 bases at V and 3 bases at J, with 6 bases between the two ends. CDR1 is MDHEN and CDR2 is SYDVKM in the germline V gene. CDR3 in amino acids: CASSPGTDTQYF. As DNA, the CDR3 is TGTGCCAGCAGTCCCGGGACAGATACGCAGTATTTT.

V gene TRBV7-6 combines with J gene TRBJ2-5, with 10 bases lining up with TRBD1. V shed 5 bases and J 7 bases; nucleotides not matched to a gene: 13. The germline V gene encodes CDR1 SGHVS and CDR2 FNYEAQ. The CDR3 runs to 16 residues. CDR3 in DNA: TGTGCCAGCAGCGGATCTTACGGGACAGGGGAGGGGACCCAGTACTTC. As protein: CASSGSYGTGEGTQYF.

This clone was seen a handful of times. J is TRBJ2-5 and V is TRBV9; TRBD1 matches 8 bases. Germline assignment: CDR1 SGDLS and CDR2 YYNGEE. V was pared by 1 base and J by 5 bases, with 10 bases of the junction left unmatched. This CDR3 is built from 16 residues. This CDR3 is CASSVTPRTGFETQYF. CDR3 bases: TGTGCCAGCAGCGTAACACCTAGGACAGGGTTTGAGACCCAGTACTTC.

The chain combines TRBV19 with TRBJ2-1; TRBD2 aligns across 7 bases. With 5 bases clipped from V and 6 bases from J, the junction kept 13 bases outside the gene matches. The CDR3 is 16 amino acids. Per germline, CDR1 LNHDA and CDR2 SQIVND (reference sequence). The CDR3 DNA sequence: TGTGCCAGTAGTTTAACTAGCGCAGAGGCCTTCAATGAGCAGTTCTTC. Its protein is CASSLTSAEAFNEQFF.

The chain uses TRBV5-6 and TRBJ2-5; D is unclear. Trimming took 3 bases from V and 1 from J, leaving 7 bases between them. Per the germline V gene, CDR1 is SGHDT and CDR2 is YYEEEE. The CDR3 consists of 13 residues. Written as DNA, the CDR3 is TGTGCCAGCAGCTGGTCGGCCCAAGAGACCCAGTACTTC. Protein sequence: CASSWSAQETQYF.

The chain joins TRBV7-2 to TRBJ1-2; a possible D gene is TRBD1 (5 bases). The V end was cut by 5 bases, the J end by 6 bases, with 10 bases between. CDR1 SGHTA and CDR2 FQGNSA come from the germline V gene. CDR3 size: 12 residues. CDR3 DNA sequence: TGTGCCAGCAGCGTCCGAGGGGATGGCTACACCTTC. It codes for CASSVRGDGYTF.

V is TRBV27 and J is TRBJ2-3, with 9 bases fitting TRBD2. J lost 2 bases, V lost 6 bases, and 6 bases had no gene match. Germline V gene lookup returns CDR1 MNHEY and CDR2 SMNVEV (reference sequence). CDR3 length: 15 residues. DNA for the CDR3: TGTGCCAGCAGGGTGCTAGCGGGGATCACAGATACGCAGTATTTT. It is translated as CASRVLAGITDTQYF.

This clone was recorded a few times. This sequence joins TRBV4-2 and TRBJ1-5; D is perhaps TRBD1 (6 bases). CDR1 and CDR2 (germline): LGHNA, YNFKEQ. V dropped 1 base and J dropped 5 bases, with 12 bases sitting between them. The length of the CDR3 is 15 residues. CDR3 coding DNA: TGTGCCAGCAGCCAAGGAGGGGGGGCCCATCAGCCCCAGCATTTT. Translating it yields CASSQGGGAHQPQHF.

The chain employs TRBV11-1 and TRBJ2-7, with TRBD1 matching 7 bases. From germline, CDR1 is SGHAT and CDR2 FQDESV (reference sequence). V shed 5 bases and J 5 bases; nucleotides not matched to a gene: 6. The CDR3 sequence is 13 residues long. CDR3 residues: CASSPRQGHEQYF. Here the CDR3 DNA reads TGTGCCAGCAGCCCACGACAGGGTCACGAGCAGTACTTC. The complete variable domain, with remaining parts taken from reference TRBV11-1 and TRBJ2-7, reads EAEVAQSPRYKITEKSQAVAFWCDPISGHATLYWYRQILGQGPELLVQFQDESVVDDSQLPKDRFSAERLKGVDSTLKIQPAELGDSAMYLCASSPRQGHEQYFGPGTRLTVT.

The chain uses TRBV7-6 and TRBJ1-4, with 9 nucleotides matching TRBD1. CDR1 is SGHVS and CDR2 is FNYEAQ in the germline V gene. V trimming: 5 bases; J trimming: 8 bases; junction bases outside the gene matches: 6. This CDR3 contains 14 residues. The CDR3 region is CASSLGQGGEKLFF. The CDR3 DNA reads TGTGCCAGCAGCCTGGGACAGGGAGGGGAAAAACTGTTTTTT.

The chain combines TRBV2 with TRBJ2-3; the match to TRBD2 covers 8 bases. V lost 9 bases to trimming and J lost 2 bases; unmatched junction nucleotides: 7. Germline lookup yields CDR1 SNHLY and CDR2 FYNNEI. The CDR3 length is 14 residues. CDR3 loop: CARGLAGYTDTQYF. CDR3 bases: TGTGCCAGAGGACTAGCTGGATACACAGATACGCAGTATTTT. The complete variable domain, with remaining parts taken from reference TRBV2 and TRBJ2-3, reads EPEVTQTPSHQVTQMGQEVILRCVPISNHLYFYWYRQILGQKVEFLVSFYNNEISEKSEIFDDQFSVERPDGSNFTLKIRSTKLEDSAMYFCARGLAGYTDTQYFGPGTRLTVL.

The chain joins TRBV5-1 to TRBJ1-1, with D unclear. The CDR3 spans 14 residues. Looked up from germline, CDR1 is SGHRS and CDR2 is YFSETQ. The V and J ends lost 6 bases and 2 bases respectively, with 14 bases between them. The CDR3 nucleotides are TGCGCCAGCACGACGGAGGAGGGTAACACTGAAGCTTTCTTT. This sequence encodes CASTTEEGNTEAFF. Complete variable domain (other parts from reference TRBV5-1 and TRBJ1-1): KAGVTQTPRYLIKTRGQQVTLSCSPISGHRSVSWYQQTPGQGLQFLFEYFSETQRNKGNFPGRFSGRQFSNSRSEMNVSTLELGDSALYLCASTTEEGNTEAFFGQGTRLTVV.

This chain links TRBV5-8 with TRBJ2-3; unclear D gene. Germline assignment: CDR1 SGHTS and CDR2 YDEGEE. The V end was cut by 4 bases, the J end by 3 bases, with 18 bases between. This CDR3 spans 16 amino acids. The DNA of the CDR3 is TGTGCCAGCAGCCCCGGTAGGGTACTTCAAACAGATACGCAGTATTTT. It codes for CASSPGRVLQTDTQYF.

The chain combines TRBV27 with TRBJ2-4, with 8 bases fitting TRBD2. Germline V CDR1 and CDR2: MNHEY, SMNVEV (reference sequence). With V trimmed by 5 bases and J by 5 bases, 11 bases remained unmatched. The CDR3 covers 16 residues. CDR3: CASSLDIAGPENIQYF. CDR3 in DNA: TGTGCCAGCAGTCTGGACATAGCGGGACCGGAAAACATTCAGTACTTC.

This CDR3 is CASSFPTRTDTQYF. The CDR3 DNA reads as TGTGCCAGCAGCTTCCCCACTCGCACAGATACGCAGTATTTT. The chain has TRBV13 and TRBJ2-3, with D hard to call. The CDR3 is 14 residues long. Germline V lookup: CDR1 PRHDT, CDR2 FYEKMQ (reference sequence). Trimming left V 3 bases short and J 1 base short, with 8 bases between. Full variable domain (remainder filled in from reference TRBV13 and TRBJ2-3): AAGVIQSPRHLIKEKRETATLKCYPIPRHDTVYWYQQGPGQDPQFLISFYEKMQSDKGSIPDRFSAQQFSDYHSELNMSSLELGDSALYFCASSFPTRTDTQYFGPGTRLTVL.

This clone has a handful of counts. The chain recombines TRBV5-5 with TRBJ1-2; tentatively, D is TRBD1 (6 bases). V lost 1 base, J lost 1 base, and 11 bases lay in between. CDR1 is SGHKS, CDR2 YYEKEE, per germline (reference sequence). CDR3 length: 15 amino acids. In DNA, the CDR3 is TGTGCCAGCAGCTTGAGGACAGAAGATAACTATGGCTACACCTTC. As protein: CASSLRTEDNYGYTF. Full variable domain (remainder filled in from reference TRBV5-5 and TRBJ1-2): DAGVTQSPTHLIKTRGQQVTLRCSPISGHKSVSWYQQVLGQGPQFIFQYYEKEERGRGNFPDRFSARQFPNYSSELNVNALLLGDSALYLCASSLRTEDNYGYTFGSGTRLTVV.

The V and J genes are TRBV27 and TRBJ2-7; D is unresolved. The ends were cut back, 8 bases at V and 3 bases at J, with 8 bases in the middle. The CDR3 is 11 residues long. Per germline, CDR1 MNHEY and CDR2 SMNVEV (reference sequence). This chain's CDR3 is CASGWDYEQYF. CDR3 nucleotide sequence: TGTGCCAGCGGCTGGGACTACGAGCAGTACTTC.

This sequence joins TRBV5-4 and TRBJ2-7; D gene uncertain. The CDR3 covers 13 residues. Per germline, CDR1 SGHNT and CDR2 YYREEE (reference sequence). V shed 1 base and J shed 3 bases, with 8 bases lying between them. In DNA form, the CDR3 reads TGTGCCAGCAGCTTGAACGCTGGCTACGAGCAGTACTTC. It translates to CASSLNAGYEQYF. The whole variable domain, filled in from reference TRBV5-4 and TRBJ2-7, reads ETGVTQSPTHLIKTRGQQVTLRCSSQSGHNTVSWYQQALGQGPQFIFQYYREEENGRGNFPPRFSGLQFPNYSSELNVNALELDDSALYLCASSLNAGYEQYFGPGTRLTVT.

This clone turned up a few times. This sequence joins TRBV29-1 and TRBJ2-7; no clear D gene. The CDR3 runs to 12 residues. In germline, CDR1 is SQVTM, CDR2 ANQGSEA. Trimming pared 6 bases from V and 2 bases from J, leaving 11 bases between. CDR3: CSVTELTYEQYF. As DNA, the CDR3 is TGCAGCGTAACAGAGTTAACCTACGAGCAGTACTTC.